A single sample gave rise to the 19 T cell receptor beta chains below, sequenced in a study of regulatory T cells in long-lasting Graves disease. Library construction for TCR beta used iRepertoire HTBI primers and Arm-PCR of CDR3 regions. TCRdb recomputed calls from the multiplex PCR reads with MiXCR, one row per CDR3 protein. This sample has over 450,000 distinct CDR3 sequences, with around 11% found just once. Time point described: newly diagnosed GD, antithyroid drugs for less than 3 months. Generation of the TCR library employed RNA extracted from PBMCs. The data were also submitted as part of a second study, on T cells in Graves' hyperthyroidism and ophthalmopathy.

The sequencing used peripheral blood mononuclear cells (PBMCs), collected at new diagnosis, from a patient treated with antithyroid drugs. The receptors here all came from a woman aged 25-40 years with Graves disease.

This clonotype came up many times. The CDR3, as DNA: TGTGCCAGCAGACCCGGGACAGGGAATGTCGGGCAGTACTTC. It translates to CASRPGTGNVGQYF. The V and J genes are TRBV2 and TRBJ2-7; 9 bases fit TRBD1. The CDR3 consists of 14 residues. Germline CDR1 is SNHLY and CDR2 is FYNNEI. Unmatched junction bases numbered 12, after V lost 6 bases and J lost 9 bases.

This clonotype was counted ten times or more. This chain links TRBV6-5 with TRBJ1-2, with D unresolved. There are 13 residues in the CDR3. The V gene's germline CDR1 is MNHEY and CDR2 SVGAGI. The V and J ends lost 2 bases and 2 bases respectively, with 6 bases between them. CDR3 in DNA: TGTGCCAGCAGTTACGAGCCGAACTATGGCTACACCTTC. Its translation: CASSYEPNYGYTF.

This clonotype was observed a handful of times. This chain connects TRBV15 to TRBJ2-5; TRBD2 might be the D (5 bases). Trimming cost V 0 bases and J 9 bases, with 14 bases left between them. Per the germline V gene, CDR1 is LNHNV and CDR2 is YYDKDF (reference sequence). The CDR3 is 14 amino acids. The CDR3 region has the DNA TGTGCCACCAGCAGAGATTACGGGAAGTCACCCCAGTACTTC. Amino acid sequence: CATSRDYGKSPQYF.

This clonotype was seen at least ten times. V and J are TRBV28 and TRBJ2-2, with 9 bases lining up with TRBD2. This CDR3 has 19 amino acids. Germline assignment: CDR1 MDHEN and CDR2 SYDVKM. V dropped 4 bases and J dropped 1; count of bases not matched to a gene: 13. CDR3 sequence: CASSSHPGGGRENTGELFF. The CDR3, as DNA: TGTGCCAGCAGTTCCCACCCAGGTGGCGGGAGGGAGAACACCGGGGAGCTGTTTTTT. The full variable domain, rest sourced from reference TRBV28 and TRBJ2-2, is DVKVTQSSRYLVKRTGEKVFLECVQDMDHENMFWYRQDPGLGLRLIYFSYDVKMKEKGDIPEGYSVSREKKERFSLILESASTNQTSMYLCASSSHPGGGRENTGELFFGEGSRLTVL.

The V and J genes are TRBV19 and TRBJ1-1; D gene ambiguous. Germline V lookup: CDR1 LNHDA, CDR2 SQIVND (reference sequence). Trimming cost V 2 bases and J 1 base, with 8 bases left between them. This CDR3 is built from 14 residues. CDR3 DNA sequence: TGTGCCAGTAGTATAAGTGCGGCGAACACTGAAGCTTTCTTT. The encoded protein is CASSISAANTEAFF.

The J gene is TRBJ2-3, the V gene TRBV20-1; 11 nucleotides align to TRBD2. This CDR3 region has 15 residues. The V gene end was trimmed by 6 bases and the J gene end by 5 bases; junction bases not matched to a gene: 10. Looked up from germline, CDR1 is DFQATT and CDR2 is SNEGSKA (reference sequence). The CDR3 reads CSATSGTSGVDTQYF. The CDR3 DNA follows: TGCAGTGCCACCAGCGGGACTAGCGGAGTAGATACGCAGTATTTT.

In DNA form, the CDR3 reads TGCGCCAGCAGCCAGCAGGTCTCCTACGAGCAGTACTTC. Amino acids: CASSQQVSYEQYF. V usage is TRBV4-1 and J usage is TRBJ2-7; no definite D call. CDR1 is MGHRA and CDR2 is YSYEKL in the germline V gene. The V gene lost 3 bases and the J gene lost 0 bases, with 6 bases spanning the gap. The CDR3 contains 13 residues.

The chain carries TRBV4-1 and TRBJ1-1; 7 bases agree with TRBD1. Germline CDR1 MGHRA, CDR2 YSYEKL. This CDR3 has 14 amino acids. Unmatched junction bases numbered 4, after V lost 2 bases and J lost 4 bases. CDR3 sequence (DNA): TGCGCCAGCAGCCAACTGACAGGGAGCACTGAAGCTTTCTTT. It translates to CASSQLTGSTEAFF.

This clonotype has a count of ten or more. The chain couples TRBV2 to TRBJ2-3; D possibly corresponds to TRBD1 (6 bases). The CDR3 consists of 15 residues. V was cut by 5 bases and J by 4 bases, with 16 bases left in between. The germline V gene encodes CDR1 SNHLY and CDR2 FYNNEI. In DNA, the CDR3 is TGTGCCAGCAGTCCACAGGGCATCAAGGCAGATACGCAGTATTTT. Its translation: CASSPQGIKADTQYF.

The chain links TRBV24-1 to TRBJ2-3, with D uncertain. From germline, CDR1 is KGHDR and CDR2 SFDVKD. The CDR3 runs 15 residues. The V end was cut by 5 bases, the J end by 2 bases, with 13 bases between. In DNA form, the CDR3 reads TGTGCCACCAGTGCTCGGATGGGTGTCACAGATACGCAGTATTTT. Its protein is CATSARMGVTDTQYF.

This clonotype showed up many times. This chain joins TRBV4-1 and TRBJ2-7, with D uncertain. This CDR3 comprises 12 residues. In germline, CDR1 is MGHRA, CDR2 YSYEKL. The ends were cut back, 3 bases at V and 6 bases at J, with 9 bases in the middle. The CDR3 DNA is TGCGCCAGCAGCCACTTATTCAGCGAGCAGTACTTC. It yields the protein CASSHLFSEQYF.

This clonotype was detected ten times or more. In DNA, the CDR3 is TGTGCCAGCAGCTTAGTGGGCGGGAGGGCCGGCAATGAGCAGTTCTTC. This gives the protein CASSLVGGRAGNEQFF. The chain recombines TRBV7-2 with TRBJ2-1; 9 nucleotides align to TRBD2. Germline CDR1 reads SGHTA; CDR2 reads FQGNSA. This CDR3 is built from 16 residues. With V trimmed by 1 base and J by 6 bases, 7 bases remained unmatched.

This sequence joins TRBV5-1 and TRBJ1-2; D gene ambiguous. Trimming removed 4 bases from V and 9 bases from J, with 19 bases in between. Germline V gives CDR1 SGHRS, CDR2 YFSETQ. The CDR3 is 14 amino acids. The CDR3 sequence is CASSLESTSFSYTF. The CDR3 nucleotides read TGCGCCAGCAGCCTGGAAAGCACATCATTTAGCTACACCTTC.

In regard to this clonotype: The junction and the germline gene differ at one end; a read error may be behind it. The rearrangement joins TRBV4-1 to TRBJ1-1; D not certain. The germline V gene has CDR1 MGHRA and CDR2 YSYEKL. There are 15 residues in the CDR3. The chain's CDR3 is CASSQEPLRNSEAFF. CDR3 bases: TGCGCCAGCAGCCAAGAACCCCTAAGGAACAGTGAAGCTTTCTTT.

This clonotype was detected ten times or more. V and J are TRBV6-1 and TRBJ2-1; no clear D gene. The CDR3 runs 12 residues. Germline lookup yields CDR1 MNHNS and CDR2 SASEGT. Deletions cut 5 bases from V and 8 bases from J, with 10 bases between. The chain's CDR3 is CASSPTPHEQFF. The DNA of the CDR3 is TGTGCCAGCAGTCCGACCCCCCATGAGCAGTTCTTC.

This clonotype was recorded once. The CDR3 is CASSFGGGRAFF. Here the CDR3 DNA reads TGTGCCAGCAGTTTCGGGGGCGGTAGAGCTTTCTTT. The chain uses TRBV27 and TRBJ1-1, with TRBD1 as a possible D gene (6 bases). CDR1 and CDR2 (germline): MNHEY, SMNVEV (reference sequence). The CDR3 is 12 amino acids. V was cut by 3 bases and J by 10 bases, with 12 bases left in between.

The chain has TRBV7-9 and TRBJ2-5; TRBD1 might be the D (5 bases). Trimming left V 0 bases short and J 5 bases short, with 13 bases between. The CDR3 has 15 residues. Germline V gene lookup returns CDR1 SEHNR and CDR2 FQNEAQ (reference sequence). This CDR3 reads CASSLAGQPGETQYF. The CDR3, as DNA: TGTGCCAGCAGCTTAGCGGGGCAGCCCGGGGAGACCCAGTACTTC.

This clonotype appeared many times. The chain couples TRBV6-1 to TRBJ2-7; D possibly corresponds to TRBD2 (5 bases). This CDR3 has 14 residues. The V end lost 5 bases, the J end lost 0 bases, and 11 bases lay between the germline ends. Germline CDR1 reads MNHNS; CDR2 reads SASEGT. DNA of the CDR3: TGTGCCAGCAGTCGCGGGTCGACCTCCTACGAGCAGTACTTC. Protein: CASSRGSTSYEQYF.

In its sample, this clonotype was seen a few times. The chain couples TRBV2 to TRBJ2-3; a possible D gene is TRBD2 (7 bases). The germline gives CDR1 SNHLY, CDR2 FYNNEI. V lost 6 bases and J 0 bases, leaving 16 bases between the germline ends. The CDR3 is made up of 16 amino acids. CDR3 DNA: TGTGCCAGCAGGGGAGGGGGAGGCTTAAGCACAGATACGCAGTATTTT. Translation gives CASRGGGGLSTDTQYF.